This section outlines one T cell receptor beta chain sequence together with its context. Its antigen is unknown. The data were taken from a study of T cell responses to AZD1222 COVID-19 vaccine. Whole-study findings and limits: Among the donors, most were white British and more were female, and clonal diversity was possibly underestimated.

Germline V lookup: CDR1 LNHDA, CDR2 SQIVND (reference sequence). The CDR3 length is 12 residues. Trimming pared 5 bases from V and 10 bases from J, leaving 12 bases between. Libraries were prepared by immunoSEQ multiplex PCR; TCRdb keeps only in-frame clonotypes and omits some of them. The table lists roughly 95,000 clones, approximately 90% of them singletons. V and J are TRBV19 and TRBJ2-1; D unclear. The sequences come from peripheral blood, collected on day 0 of AZD1222 vaccination. The receptor comes from an adult in good health. CDR3 nucleotides: TGTGCCAGTAGTCCCAGTGTCGGAGAGCAGTTCTTC. Its translation: CASSPSVGEQFF. The entire variable domain, with the rest obtained from reference TRBV19 and TRBJ2-1, is as follows: DGGITQSPKYLFRKEGQNVTLSCEQNLNHDAMYWYRQDPGQGLRLIYYSQIVNDFQKGDIAEGYSVSREKKESFPLTVTSAQKNPTAFYLCASSPSVGEQFFGPGTRLTVL.